This section outlines one T cell receptor (beta chain) sequence together with its context. This clonotype was recorded a few times. Its antigen remains unidentified. No qualities accompany the bases; no much larger clone lies one base away. Libraries of naive CD8 T cells were generated from roughly 21,000 to 960,000 sorted cells, with 10%, 30% or 50% of the purified RNA used. Naive CD8 T cells were FACS-sorted as CD8+CD4-CCR7+CD45RA+ on a BD FACSAria II into RLT Plus buffer. To test detection sensitivity, Jurkat RNA equivalent to about eleven TCR copies was spiked into samples of about 20,000-1,100,000 naive CD8 T cells. Enrichment of CD8 T cells was performed with RosetteSep CD8+ T Cell Enrichment Cocktail and Ficoll-Paque, after which ACK red cell lysis was carried out. The sample originates from a study of molecular identifiers for immune sequencing clone quantification (dated by TCRdb to the late 2010s). General notes on the study: In a replicate experiment, RNA from around 20,000 or 100,000 naive CD8 T cells was split into five aliquots, four of which were sequenced. CD8 T cells were used in a methods study to benchmark molecular-identifier clustering-based TCR repertoire sequencing (MIDCIRS) and TCR RNA copy counting.

V gives up 3 bases and J gives up 5 bases, and the segment between their germline ends measures 19 bases. CDR1 SGHVS and CDR2 FQNEAQ are derived from the germline V gene. Measured from the cysteine to the phenylalanine, the CDR3 is 17 residues long. The retained sequence is limited to the CDR3, 51 bases, with the frame set at the first base. Study-level results and caveats: In CMV-specific effector cells, clones with more than 20 RNA copies accounted for over 98% of molecules, whereas in naive cells such clones accounted for under 1%. The naive libraries included spiked-in Jurkat TCR RNA (about 9 copies' worth), and this Jurkat TCR RNA is not part of the donor repertoire. Highly expanded clone sizes could be underestimated if identical TCR molecules share a barcode. Spiked-in Jurkat TCR RNA equal to a single cell's worth was reported to be detectable even within 1,200,000 naive CD8 T cells. About 3 recovered TCR RNA copies per cell were obtained by modeling, versus about ten by digital PCR, implying a capture efficiency of 30% to 35%. Without barcode sub-clustering, chimeric consensus sequences inflated TCR diversity; chimeras reached as high as 47%.

Library preparation used PCR. Sequencing was carried out with an Illumina HiSeq 4000. Bulk TCR libraries were generated as previously described, with the TCR primers listed in Table S5 used. Total RNA was purified with the Qiagen AllPrep DNA/RNA kit. Before analysis, reads from multiple sequencing runs of the same library were pooled. From the authors' description of their analysis: Only reads with exact TCR constant sequence were kept, trimmed to 150 nt, and grouped by their 12-nt molecular barcodes. Within each barcode group, reads were sub-clustered at a 15% Levenshtein threshold, and quality-weighted consensus sequences were built per RNA molecule. Non-functional sequences were excluded, and lower-count sequences lying one edit away from another sequence were also excluded. Based on fitting two negative binomial distributions, any barcode sub-cluster with under 20% of the maximum read count was discarded. The raw public data were reprocessed by TCRdb itself: fastp quality trimming at Q25, MiXCR clonotype calling, in-frame beta chains only. Duplicate CDR3 protein sequences are folded into a single record with the most common DNA and genes. TCRdb, not the original authors, processed these V and J calls. The sample includes about 510,000 distinct CDR3 sequences, with over 20% observed a single time. The biggest ten clones account for more than 0.8% of the sample.

Sequencing was performed on naive CD8+ T cells from blood, with Jurkat cell RNA spiked in. The sample's cell subset or site label, in plain terms: FACS-sorted CD8+CD4-CCR7+CD45RA+ naive T cells. This TCR came from a human donor in good health. Some libraries in this study had Jurkat cell RNA spiked in. The chain uses TRBV7-8 and TRBJ1-4; the D segment could be TRBD1, given 6 matching bases. Here the CDR3 is given as CASSFSHRVTGNEKLFF. The nucleotide sequence reads as follows: TGTGCCAGCAGCTTTAGTCACAGGGTCACTGGAAATGAAAAACTGTTTTTT.